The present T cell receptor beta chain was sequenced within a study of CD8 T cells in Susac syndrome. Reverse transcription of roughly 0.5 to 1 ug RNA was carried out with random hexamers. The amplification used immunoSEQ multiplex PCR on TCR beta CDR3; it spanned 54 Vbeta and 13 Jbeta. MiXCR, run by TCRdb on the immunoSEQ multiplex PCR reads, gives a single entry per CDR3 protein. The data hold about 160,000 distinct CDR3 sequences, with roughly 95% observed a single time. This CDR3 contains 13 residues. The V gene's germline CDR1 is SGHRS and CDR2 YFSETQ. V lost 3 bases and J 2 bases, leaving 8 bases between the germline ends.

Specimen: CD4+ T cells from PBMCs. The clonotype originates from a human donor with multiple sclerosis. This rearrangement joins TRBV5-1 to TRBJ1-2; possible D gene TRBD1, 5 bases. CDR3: CASSSDSNYGYTF. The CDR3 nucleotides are TGCGCCAGCAGCTCTGACAGCAACTATGGCTACACCTTC.